Following are 17 T cell receptor beta chains from one sample sequenced in a study of OX40 agonist ivuxolimab in advanced cancers. Measured with immunoSEQ multiplex PCR; TCRdb has only the in-frame clones, and not every one. The repertoire holds more than 50,000 clones, with 87% as singletons. The source material was CD4+ or CD8+ T cells sorted from blood, sampled in a trial of the OX40 agonist ivuxolimab. The receptor source for this set is an adult with an advanced solid tumor such as melanoma, head and neck, liver or kidney cancer.

The chain's CDR3 is CASSQIGYTDTQYF. The CDR3 DNA follows: TGCGCCAGCAGCCAAATAGGCTACACAGATACGCAGTATTTT. The chain joins TRBV4-1 to TRBJ2-3; D gene unclear. The CDR3 is made up of 14 amino acids. Germline V lookup: CDR1 MGHRA, CDR2 YSYEKL. The germline V and J ends were trimmed by 2 bases and 2 bases, with 8 bases remaining between them.

The chain links TRBV12-2 to TRBJ1-4. TRBV12-2 is assigned pseudogene status. CDR3 length equals 14 residues. CDR3 loop: CASRLAGVREKLFF. As DNA, the CDR3 is TGTGCAAGTCGCTTAGCCGGGGTTAGGGAAAAACTGTTTTTT.

The chain joins TRBV10-3 to TRBJ1-6, with D perhaps TRBD1 (6 bases). There are 15 residues in the CDR3. Trimming took off 3 bases at V and 10 bases at J, with 16 bases between the two ends. Germline V CDR1 and CDR2: ENHRY, SYGVKD. The CDR3 nucleotides are TGTGCCATCAGTGAAGGGGTCAGGGGAGGCTCACCCCTCCACTTT. This translates into CAISEGVRGGSPLHF.

The rearrangement links TRBV19 to TRBJ1-2; 7 bases match TRBD1. Germline CDR1 LNHDA, CDR2 SQIVND (reference sequence). The CDR3 extends over 15 amino acids. The J segment lost 1 base and the V segment lost 5 bases, leaving 7 bases of the junction unmatched. The CDR3 reads CASSAPGQLNYGYTF. For the CDR3, the DNA is TGTGCCAGTAGTGCGCCGGGACAGCTTAACTATGGCTACACCTTC.

The J gene is TRBJ2-1, the V gene TRBV7-3; D is perhaps TRBD1 (5 bases). Trimming pared 4 bases from V and 6 bases from J, leaving 16 bases between. Looked up from germline, CDR1 is SGHTA and CDR2 is FQGTGA. CDR3 length: 15 amino acids. The CDR3 sequence: CASSSTPDRGNEQFF. The DNA for the CDR3 is TGTGCCAGCAGCTCGACTCCAGATAGGGGCAATGAGCAGTTCTTC.

This sequence joins TRBV4-1 and TRBJ2-2; unclear D gene. The V gene's germline CDR1 is MGHRA and CDR2 YSYEKL. V was pared by 4 bases and J by 6 bases, with 18 bases between. This CDR3 has 16 residues. The CDR3 loop is CASSPIGKDASGELFF. The CDR3 DNA sequence: TGCGCCAGCAGCCCAATAGGGAAAGACGCCTCCGGGGAGCTGTTTTTT.

V gene TRBV6-1 combines with J gene TRBJ1-6; TRBD1 aligns across 7 bases. Germline V CDR1 and CDR2: MNHNS, SASEGT. With 2 bases clipped from V and 7 bases from J, the junction kept 20 bases outside the gene matches. The CDR3 consists of 20 residues. This CDR3 is CASSELRGQAGPGSNSPLHF. The CDR3 bases are TGTGCCAGCAGTGAATTAAGGGGGCAGGCCGGCCCCGGGTCCAATTCACCCCTCCACTTT.

The V call is TRBV19, the J call TRBJ1-2; D is unclear. Germline V CDR1 and CDR2: LNHDA, SQIVND (reference sequence). This CDR3 is 12 amino acids long. The V end was cut by 8 bases, the J end by 5 bases, with 12 bases between. In DNA, the CDR3 is TGTGCCAGTGCTTCGTTTAGTTATGGCTACACCTTC. Residues: CASASFSYGYTF.

The rearrangement joins TRBV7-2 to TRBJ1-1; no reliable D call. Germline V gives CDR1 SGHTA, CDR2 FQGNSA. V gave up 0 bases and J gave up 10 bases, with 21 bases separating them. CDR3 length: 16 residues. The CDR3 bases are TGTGCCAGCAGCTTAGCGCTGGGTATCAGTGTACGGGCAGCTTTCTTT. As protein: CASSLALGISVRAAFF.

This CDR3 is CASSLSQGWAEAFF. CDR3 DNA sequence: TGTGCCAGCAGTTTATCACAGGGCTGGGCTGAAGCTTTCTTT. The chain combines TRBV27 with TRBJ1-1; possible D gene TRBD1, 6 bases. Germline V CDR1 and CDR2: MNHEY, SMNVEV (reference sequence). The V and J ends lost 0 bases and 6 bases respectively, with 11 bases between them. The CDR3 sequence is 14 residues long.

This clone is termed medium-sized. V gene TRBV27 combines with J gene TRBJ2-7; a weak D match, TRBD2 (6 bases). The V gene lost 4 bases and the J gene lost 1 base, with 17 bases spanning the gap. The CDR3 is 16 amino acids. Germline V gene lookup returns CDR1 MNHEY and CDR2 SMNVEV (reference sequence). DNA for the CDR3: TGTGCCAGCAGTTCCCTCGGAGGGCTGAGATCCTACGAGCAGTACTTC. Its protein product is CASSSLGGLRSYEQYF.

This clone was counted between two and nine times. The chain combines TRBV5-1 with TRBJ1-1, with D possibly being TRBD1 (6 bases). Germline V gene lookup returns CDR1 SGHRS and CDR2 YFSETQ. This CDR3 has 16 amino acids. V lost 4 bases and J lost 0, with 16 bases in between. CDR3: CASSLHRDPMNTEAFF. CDR3 DNA: TGCGCCAGCAGCCTCCACAGGGACCCTATGAACACTGAAGCTTTCTTT.

This chain uses TRBV2 with TRBJ1-3; 8 bases match TRBD1. The germline V gene has CDR1 SNHLY and CDR2 FYNNEI. This CDR3 is 14 amino acids long. Trimming removed 6 bases from V and 4 bases from J; junction bases left unmatched: 5. The DNA of the CDR3 is TGTGCCAGCAGGGACAGGGCCGGCGGAAACACCATATATTTT. Protein product: CASRDRAGGNTIYF.

The chain links TRBV10-3 to TRBJ2-2; 7 nucleotides agree with TRBD2. Trimming at V came to 10 bases and at J to 2 bases, leaving 7 bases not matched to a gene. The CDR3 totals 14 residues. Per the germline V gene, CDR1 is ENHRY and CDR2 is SYGVKD. The CDR3 DNA sequence: TGTGCCAGCCTCGGGACTAAAAACACCGGGGAGCTGTTTTTT. It codes for CASLGTKNTGELFF.

The chain has TRBV21-1 and TRBJ2-3. TRBV21-1 is flagged as a pseudogene. CDR3 length: 15 amino acids. The CDR3 is CASSKVGQRTDTQYF. CDR3 bases: TGTGCCAGCAGCAAGGTAGGGCAACGCACAGATACGCAGTATTTT.

This clone has a single count. The J gene is TRBJ2-1, the V gene TRBV6-5; 10 nucleotides line up with TRBD1. The CDR3 sequence is 13 residues long. V trimming: 7 bases; J trimming: 6 bases; junction bases outside the gene matches: 3. The germline CDR1 and CDR2 sequences are MNHEY and SVGAGI. As DNA, the CDR3 is TGTGCCAGCACCGGGACAGGGGCCAATGAGCAGTTCTTC. The encoded protein is CASTGTGANEQFF.

The rearrangement uses TRBV10-3 and TRBJ1-6; no clear D. This CDR3 has 13 residues. The germline gives CDR1 ENHRY, CDR2 SYGVKD. The V end lost 10 bases, the J end lost 7 bases, and 14 bases lay between the germline ends. CDR3 sequence (DNA): TGTGCCACCAAGAGAGAACAGAATTCACCCCTCCACTTT. Translation: CATKREQNSPLHF.